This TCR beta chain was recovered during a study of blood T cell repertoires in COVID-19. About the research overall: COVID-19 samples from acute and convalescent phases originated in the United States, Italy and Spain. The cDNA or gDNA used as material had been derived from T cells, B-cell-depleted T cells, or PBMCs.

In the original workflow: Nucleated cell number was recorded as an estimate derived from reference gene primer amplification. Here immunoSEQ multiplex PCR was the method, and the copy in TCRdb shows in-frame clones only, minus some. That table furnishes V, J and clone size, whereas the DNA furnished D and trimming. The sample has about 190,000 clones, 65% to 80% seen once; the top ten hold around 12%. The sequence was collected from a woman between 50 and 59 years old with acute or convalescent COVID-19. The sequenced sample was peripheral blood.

The CDR3 is CASSLFRENYEQYF. The CDR3 DNA reads TGTGCCAGCAGTTTATTTCGGGAGAATTACGAGCAGTACTTC. The V and J genes are TRBV27 and TRBJ2-7, with TRBD2 as a possible D gene (6 bases). CDR1 and CDR2 (germline): MNHEY, SMNVEV (reference sequence). This CDR3 has 14 amino acids. With 1 base removed from V and 4 bases from J, the gap between germline ends came to 11 bases.